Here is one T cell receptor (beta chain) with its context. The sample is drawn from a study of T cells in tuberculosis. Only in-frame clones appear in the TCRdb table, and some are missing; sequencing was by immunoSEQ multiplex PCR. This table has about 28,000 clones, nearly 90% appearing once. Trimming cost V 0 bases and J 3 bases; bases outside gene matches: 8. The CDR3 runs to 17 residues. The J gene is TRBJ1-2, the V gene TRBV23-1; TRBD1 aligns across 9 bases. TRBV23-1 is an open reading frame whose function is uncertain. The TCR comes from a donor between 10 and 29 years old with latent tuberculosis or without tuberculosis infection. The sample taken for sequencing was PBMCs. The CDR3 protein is CASSQSEQGADHYGYTF. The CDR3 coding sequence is TGCGCCAGCAGTCAATCGGAACAGGGGGCCGACCACTATGGCTACACCTTC.